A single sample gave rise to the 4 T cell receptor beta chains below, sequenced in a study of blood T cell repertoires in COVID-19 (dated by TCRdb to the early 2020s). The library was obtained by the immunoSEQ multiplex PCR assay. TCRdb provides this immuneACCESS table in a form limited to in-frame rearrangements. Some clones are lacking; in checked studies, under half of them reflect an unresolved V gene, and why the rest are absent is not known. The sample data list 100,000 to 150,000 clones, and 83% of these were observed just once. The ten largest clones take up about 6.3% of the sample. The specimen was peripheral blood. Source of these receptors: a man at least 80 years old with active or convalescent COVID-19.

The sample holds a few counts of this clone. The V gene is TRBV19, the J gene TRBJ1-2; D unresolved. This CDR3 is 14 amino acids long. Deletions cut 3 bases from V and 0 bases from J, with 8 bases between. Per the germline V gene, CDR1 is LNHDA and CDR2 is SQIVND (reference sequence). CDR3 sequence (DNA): TGTGCCAGTAGTATTAAGCGTGCTAACTATGGCTACACCTTC. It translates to CASSIKRANYGYTF. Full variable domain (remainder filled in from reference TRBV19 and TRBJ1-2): DGGITQSPKYLFRKEGQNVTLSCEQNLNHDAMYWYRQDPGQGLRLIYYSQIVNDFQKGDIAEGYSVSREKKESFPLTVTSAQKNPTAFYLCASSIKRANYGYTFGSGTRLTVV.

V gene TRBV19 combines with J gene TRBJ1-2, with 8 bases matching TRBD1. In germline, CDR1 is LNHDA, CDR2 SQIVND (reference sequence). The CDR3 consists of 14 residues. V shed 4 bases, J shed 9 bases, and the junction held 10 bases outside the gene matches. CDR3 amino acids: CASSTRGQEGSYTF. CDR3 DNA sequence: TGTGCCAGTAGTACCAGGGGACAGGAAGGTAGCTACACCTTC. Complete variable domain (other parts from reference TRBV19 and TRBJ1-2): DGGITQSPKYLFRKEGQNVTLSCEQNLNHDAMYWYRQDPGQGLRLIYYSQIVNDFQKGDIAEGYSVSREKKESFPLTVTSAQKNPTAFYLCASSTRGQEGSYTFGSGTRLTVV.

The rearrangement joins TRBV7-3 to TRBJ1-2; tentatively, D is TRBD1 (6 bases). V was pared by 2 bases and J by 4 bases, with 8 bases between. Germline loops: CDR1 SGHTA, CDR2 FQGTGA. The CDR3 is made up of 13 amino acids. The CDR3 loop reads CASSLQGSYGYTF. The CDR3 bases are TGTGCCAGCAGCTTACAGGGGAGCTATGGCTACACCTTC.

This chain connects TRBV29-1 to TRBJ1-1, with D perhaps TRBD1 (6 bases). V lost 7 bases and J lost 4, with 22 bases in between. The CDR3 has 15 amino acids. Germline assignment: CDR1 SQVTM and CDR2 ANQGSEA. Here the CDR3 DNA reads TGCAGCGCCACCGCGGGTGGGGGCCTGGGCACTGAAGCTTTCTTT. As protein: CSATAGGGLGTEAFF. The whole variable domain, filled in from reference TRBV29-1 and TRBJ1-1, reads SAVISQKPSRDICQRGTSLTIQCQVDSQVTMMFWYRQQPGQSLTLIATANQGSEATYESGFVIDKFPISRPNLTFSTLTVSNMSPEDSSIYLCSATAGGGLGTEAFFGQGTRLTVV.